One and the same sample provided the 5 T cell receptor beta chains below, sequenced in a study of vaccination and CD4 T cells after COVID-19. These receptors have no identified antigens. Documented treatment: approximately 9-day PBMC culture with coronavirus spike peptide pools or control peptides (ViraFEST assay). The Oncomine TCR Beta short-read assay was applied to DNA of cultured CD4+ T cells. TCRdb re-derived calls from the PCR reads in MiXCR, one entry per CDR3 protein. The data contain 13,000 or so distinct CDR3 sequences, 40% to 65% of them singletons. The specimen was CD4+ T cells from blood, cultured in vitro. These receptors originate from a human donor who had recovered from COVID-19.

CDR3 coding DNA: TGTGCCAAATCCCCGGACACCAATTCACCCCTCCACTTT. Amino acids: CAKSPDTNSPLHF. The V call is TRBV10-3, the J call TRBJ1-6, with a possible D match to TRBD1 (5 bases). Trimming cost V 10 bases and J 7 bases, with 14 bases left between them. Germline CDR1 reads ENHRY; CDR2 reads SYGVKD. The length of the CDR3 is 13 residues.

The chain combines TRBV18 with TRBJ1-1, with 9 bases that match TRBD1. In germline, CDR1 is KGHSH, CDR2 LQKENI. The V gene end was trimmed by 5 bases and the J gene end by 1 base; junction bases not matched to a gene: 5. The length of the CDR3 is 15 residues. CDR3: CASSSGQGRNTEAFF. In nucleotides, the CDR3 is TGTGCCAGCTCATCTGGACAGGGGCGGAACACTGAAGCTTTCTTT.

This clonotype was counted a single time. This rearrangement joins TRBV20-1 to TRBJ2-3; TRBD2 aligns across 12 bases. Unmatched junction bases numbered 8, after V lost 2 bases and J lost 5 bases. CDR1 DFQATT and CDR2 SNEGSKA come from the germline V gene (reference sequence). The CDR3 has 16 amino acids. For the CDR3, the DNA is TGCAGTGCTAGAATATCTAGCGGGAGGGCCAAAGATACGCAGTATTTT. Protein sequence: CSARISSGRAKDTQYF.

By its share, this clonotype is medium-sized. The chain combines TRBV6-1 with TRBJ1-3; 12 bases are a match to TRBD1. CDR3 length: 14 amino acids. The V and J ends lost 7 bases and 4 bases, in that order; junction bases with no gene match: 2. Germline lookup yields CDR1 MNHNS and CDR2 SASEGT. The CDR3: CASTGTGGGNTIYF. CDR3 in DNA: TGTGCCAGCACCGGGACAGGGGGCGGAAACACCATATATTTT.

The V and J genes are TRBV7-6 and TRBJ2-5; D not certain. CDR3 length: 13 residues. Germline lookup yields CDR1 SGHVS and CDR2 FNYEAQ. The V gene lost 4 bases and the J gene lost 5 bases, with 11 bases spanning the gap. The CDR3, as DNA: TGTGCCAGCAGCTACCAGTTCGGGGAGACCCAGTACTTC. Its translation: CASSYQFGETQYF.